These 13 T cell receptor beta chains originate from one sample sequenced in a study of siplizumab effects on memory and regulatory T cells. Measured with immunoSEQ multiplex PCR; TCRdb has only the in-frame clones, and not every one. The sample has over 50,000 clones, 75% to 90% seen once. Sequenced input: memory CD4+ T cells sorted from blood. These receptors were collected from a human donor in good health.

The chain links TRBV28 to TRBJ2-1, with 11 nucleotides matching TRBD2. V dropped 1 base and J dropped 8; count of bases not matched to a gene: 4. From germline, CDR1 is MDHEN and CDR2 SYDVKM. This CDR3 is built from 15 residues. The CDR3 DNA sequence: TGTGCCAGCAGTTTATTTGTAGCGGGAGGGGATGAGCAGTTCTTC. It yields the protein CASSLFVAGGDEQFF.

J is TRBJ2-2 and V is TRBV6-4; 9 bases are a match to TRBD1. The CDR3 sequence is 17 residues long. Trimming at V came to 6 bases and at J to 4 bases, leaving 12 bases not matched to a gene. From germline, CDR1 is MRHNA and CDR2 SNTAGT. CDR3 amino acids: CASSHSTGTGSTGELFF. CDR3 in DNA: TGTGCCAGCAGCCATTCGACCGGGACAGGGAGCACCGGGGAGCTGTTTTTT.

The rearrangement links TRBV5-1 to TRBJ1-1; D may be TRBD1 (6 bases). From germline, CDR1 is SGHRS and CDR2 YFSETQ. Trimming removed 5 bases from V and 5 bases from J, with 16 bases in between. The CDR3 is made up of 14 amino acids. DNA for the CDR3: TGCGCCAGCAGTTCTACTACAGGGAGGACTGAAGCTTTCTTT. This sequence encodes CASSSTTGRTEAFF.

A single count supports this clone. The junction shows a germline mismatch at one end, possibly a read error. The same CDR3 can be traced to other DNA sequences in this sample. The chain links TRBV6-1 to TRBJ1-3, with D uncertain. The CDR3 runs to 10 residues. Germline V gene data show CDR1 as MNHNS and CDR2 as SASEGT. CDR3 amino acids: CASSQNTIYF. DNA of the CDR3: TGTGCTAGCAGCCAAAACACCATATATTTT.

The J gene is TRBJ1-1, the V gene TRBV23-1, with TRBD1 matching 7 bases. TRBV23-1 is reported as an ORF; its role is uncertain. The CDR3 contains 14 residues. J was trimmed by 1 base and V by 4 bases; bases with no gene match: 3. The CDR3 sequence: CASSPQGTNTEAFF. CDR3 bases: TGCGCCAGCAGTCCACAGGGGACGAACACTGAAGCTTTCTTT.

The chain combines TRBV5-1 with TRBJ1-4; D is uncertain. With 1 base removed from V and 7 bases from J, the gap between germline ends came to 11 bases. The germline gives CDR1 SGHRS, CDR2 YFSETQ. This CDR3 comprises 14 residues. The CDR3 is CASSLTLGSEKLFF. In DNA form, the CDR3 reads TGCGCCAGCAGCTTGACACTGGGGTCTGAAAAACTGTTTTTT.

This clone was seen a few times. This chain links TRBV25-1 with TRBJ2-7; D is uncertain. Germline V gene sequence: CDR1 MGHDK, CDR2 SYGVNS. The V end was cut by 4 bases, the J end by 3 bases, with 4 bases between. The CDR3 totals 11 residues. The CDR3 protein is CASSASYEQYF. DNA for the CDR3: TGTGCCAGCAGTGCGAGCTACGAGCAGTACTTC.

The chain has TRBV4-1 and TRBJ1-6, with TRBD1 as a possible D gene (6 bases). Germline V CDR1 and CDR2: MGHRA, YSYEKL. This CDR3 comprises 15 residues. V was clipped by 3 bases and J by 7 bases, with 13 bases between them. The CDR3 nucleotides read TGCGCCAGCAGCCAGCCGAGGGACACAAATTCACCCCTCCACTTT. This encodes CASSQPRDTNSPLHF.

The chain is built from TRBV5-1 and TRBJ2-7; D possibly matches TRBD1 or TRBD2 (6 bases each). The germline gives CDR1 SGHRS, CDR2 YFSETQ. The CDR3 is 15 amino acids. The ends were cut back, 4 bases at V and 3 bases at J, with 17 bases in the middle. CDR3 coding DNA: TGCGCCAGCAGCCTGGCAGGAGGGGGTGGCTACGAGCAGTACTTC. It codes for CASSLAGGGGYEQYF. The whole variable domain, filled in from reference TRBV5-1 and TRBJ2-7, reads KAGVTQTPRYLIKTRGQQVTLSCSPISGHRSVSWYQQTPGQGLQFLFEYFSETQRNKGNFPGRFSGRQFSNSRSEMNVSTLELGDSALYLCASSLAGGGGYEQYFGPGTRLTVT.

The V and J genes are TRBV5-4 and TRBJ2-5; 8 bases map to TRBD2. The CDR3 consists of 14 residues. In germline, CDR1 is SGHNT, CDR2 YYREEE (reference sequence). With V trimmed by 3 bases and J by 5 bases, 6 bases remained unmatched. CDR3 loop: CASSSGGASETQYF. Here the CDR3 DNA reads TGTGCCAGCAGCTCCGGGGGGGCCTCGGAGACCCAGTACTTC. Full variable domain (outside the CDR3, taken from reference TRBV5-4 and TRBJ2-5): ETGVTQSPTHLIKTRGQQVTLRCSSQSGHNTVSWYQQALGQGPQFIFQYYREEENGRGNFPPRFSGLQFPNYSSELNVNALELDDSALYLCASSSGGASETQYFGPGTRLLVL.

In its sample, this clone was seen a few times. V and J are TRBV5-1 and TRBJ1-1, with a possible D match to TRBD1 (5 bases). Germline CDR1 reads SGHRS; CDR2 reads YFSETQ. The CDR3 is 13 amino acids. Trimming took off 4 bases at V and 8 bases at J, with 15 bases between the two ends. CDR3 nucleotides: TGCGCCAGCAGCCTCGATTACCGGACAGAAGCTTTCTTT. Protein: CASSLDYRTEAFF.

V is TRBV18 and J is TRBJ2-1; 8 nucleotides match TRBD1. The germline V gene has CDR1 KGHSH and CDR2 LQKENI. The CDR3 covers 16 residues. With 0 bases clipped from V and 1 base from J, the junction kept 2 bases outside the gene matches. CDR3 residues: CASSPPTGGSYNEQFF. CDR3 coding DNA: TGTGCCAGCTCACCACCAACAGGGGGTTCCTACAATGAGCAGTTCTTC.

This clone was recorded only once. This chain uses TRBV18 with TRBJ1-6; possible D gene TRBD1, 5 bases. This CDR3 is 13 amino acids long. Germline lookup yields CDR1 KGHSH and CDR2 LQKENI. V lost 7 bases to trimming and J lost 10 bases, with 14 bases between them. CDR3: CASFNQRDSPLHF. Here the CDR3 DNA reads TGTGCCAGCTTCAACCAAAGGGACTCACCCCTCCACTTT.